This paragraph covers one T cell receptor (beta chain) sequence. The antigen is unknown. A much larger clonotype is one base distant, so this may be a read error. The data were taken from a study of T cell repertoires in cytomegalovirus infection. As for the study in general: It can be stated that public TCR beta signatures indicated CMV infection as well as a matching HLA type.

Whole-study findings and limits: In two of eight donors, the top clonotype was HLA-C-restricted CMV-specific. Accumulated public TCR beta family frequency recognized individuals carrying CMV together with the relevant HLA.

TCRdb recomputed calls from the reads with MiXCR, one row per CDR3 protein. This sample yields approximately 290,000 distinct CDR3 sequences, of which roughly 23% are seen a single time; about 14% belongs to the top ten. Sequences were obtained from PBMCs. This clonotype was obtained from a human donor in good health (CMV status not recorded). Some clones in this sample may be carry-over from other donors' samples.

The CDR3 bases are TGTGCCAGCAGCTCACCTCCGGCCGACGGAAACGTTGGCTACACCTTC. Translating it yields CASSSPPADGNVGYTF. This chain uses TRBV7-2 with TRBJ1-2; D is undetermined. Germline V gene data show CDR1 as SGHTA and CDR2 as FQGNSA. This CDR3 comprises 16 residues. The ends were cut back, 4 bases at V and 7 bases at J, with 22 bases in the middle. Based on the CDR3 plus reference TRBV7-2 and TRBJ1-2, the full variable domain is GAGVSQSPSNKVTEKGKDVELRCDPISGHTALYWYRQSLGQGLEFLIYFQGNSAPDKSGLPSDRFSAERTGGSVSTLTIQRTQQEDSAVYLCASSSPPADGNVGYTFGSGTRLTVV.